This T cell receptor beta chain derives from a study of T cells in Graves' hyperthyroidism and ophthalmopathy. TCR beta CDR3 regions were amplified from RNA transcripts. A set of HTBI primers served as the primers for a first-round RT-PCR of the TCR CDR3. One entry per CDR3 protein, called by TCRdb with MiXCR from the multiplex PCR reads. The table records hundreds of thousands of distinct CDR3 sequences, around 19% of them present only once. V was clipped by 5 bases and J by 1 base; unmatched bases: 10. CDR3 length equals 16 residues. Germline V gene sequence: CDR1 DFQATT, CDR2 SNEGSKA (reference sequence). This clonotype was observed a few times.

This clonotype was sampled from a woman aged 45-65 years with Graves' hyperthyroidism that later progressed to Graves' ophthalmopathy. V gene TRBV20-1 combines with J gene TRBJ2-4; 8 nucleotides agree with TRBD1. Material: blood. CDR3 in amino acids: CSASPETGVAKNIQYF. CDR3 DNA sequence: TGCAGTGCTTCCCCCGAGACAGGGGTTGCCAAAAACATTCAGTACTTC.